Included here is one T cell receptor beta chain sequence, with context. Its antigen is unknown. The source of the sample is a study of cytomegalovirus exposure and HLA in healthy donors. Study findings and constraints: V- and J-gene trimming of TCR beta was linked (in a later analysis) to a missense DCLRE1C variant. Per published reports, the classifier diagnosed cytomegalovirus status with high specificity and sensitivity.

The study ran its PCR with 60 Vbeta and 13 Jbeta primers. The data were produced by immunoSEQ multiplex PCR, yet TCRdb's version contains in-frame clones alone and is incomplete. The sample totals some 80,000 clones; its top ten clones hold about 1.1%. The V gene's germline CDR1 is MNHEY and CDR2 SMNVEV (reference sequence). The CDR3 contains 15 residues. V trimming: 6 bases; J trimming: 0 bases; junction bases outside the gene matches: 5. Source material: PBMCs. The sequence was collected from a woman younger than 45 in good health and CMV-seronegative. This chain uses TRBV27 with TRBJ2-4; 7 nucleotides match TRBD1. The CDR3 bases are TGTGCCAGCAGCCAGACAGGGATAGCCAAAAACATTCAGTACTTC. Protein sequence: CASSQTGIAKNIQYF.